These 10 T cell receptor beta chains were all obtained from the same sample, sequenced in a study of cytomegalovirus exposure and HLA in healthy donors. The PCR had 60 Vbeta and 13 Jbeta primers. Libraries were prepared by immunoSEQ multiplex PCR; TCRdb keeps only in-frame clonotypes and omits some of them. The table lists 150,000 to 200,000 clones, about 13% of them singletons. The specimen was PBMCs. All receptors come from a man aged 45-60 years in good health and CMV-seropositive.

This sequence joins TRBV28 and TRBJ1-2, with 8 bases matching TRBD1. V shed 3 bases and J 13 bases; nucleotides not matched to a gene: 19. Germline V CDR1 and CDR2: MDHEN, SYDVKM. The CDR3 has 16 amino acids. Here the CDR3 reads CASSLGQGAQFWVGTF. DNA for the CDR3: TGTGCCAGCAGTTTGGGTCAGGGGGCGCAGTTTTGGGTCGGCACCTTC.

This clone came up a few times. The CDR3 sequence is CASSLLRDRYQATNEKLFF. The CDR3 DNA reads TGCGCCAGCAGCCTACTCCGGGACAGGTATCAAGCAACTAATGAAAAACTGTTTTTT. The J gene is TRBJ1-4, the V gene TRBV4-1; 8 positions match TRBD1. The J segment lost 0 bases and the V segment lost 4 bases, leaving 13 bases of the junction unmatched. The CDR3 loop spans 19 amino acids. CDR1 is MGHRA, CDR2 YSYEKL, per germline.

This clone has a handful of counts. The chain combines TRBV9 with TRBJ2-2; 7 nucleotides match TRBD1. Germline V CDR1 and CDR2: SGDLS, YYNGEE. This CDR3 is 17 amino acids long. V lost 4 bases and J lost 0; bases outside the gene matches: 9. The CDR3 loop reads CASSPTGAVANTGELFF. CDR3 DNA sequence: TGTGCCAGCAGCCCAACAGGGGCAGTGGCGAACACCGGGGAGCTGTTTTTT.

This clone was observed a few times. The chain is built from TRBV5-4 and TRBJ1-5; D gene uncertain. The CDR3 sequence is 13 residues long. CDR1 and CDR2 (germline): SGHNT, YYREEE (reference sequence). V lost 4 bases to trimming and J lost 0 bases, with 5 bases between them. CDR3 residues: CASSRGSNQPQHF. CDR3 in DNA: TGTGCCAGCAGCCGGGGTAGCAATCAGCCCCAGCATTTT. The entire variable domain, with the rest obtained from reference TRBV5-4 and TRBJ1-5, is as follows: ETGVTQSPTHLIKTRGQQVTLRCSSQSGHNTVSWYQQALGQGPQFIFQYYREEENGRGNFPPRFSGLQFPNYSSELNVNALELDDSALYLCASSRGSNQPQHFGDGTRLSIL.

A single count supports this clone. This chain joins TRBV2 and TRBJ2-1; 7 nucleotides match TRBD2. V lost 6 bases, J lost 5 bases, and 7 bases stayed unmatched. CDR3 length: 14 residues. CDR1 and CDR2 (germline): SNHLY, FYNNEI. CDR3 sequence reads: CASRTPGGNNEQFF. The CDR3 DNA reads TGTGCCAGCAGGACCCCGGGGGGAAACAATGAGCAGTTCTTC.

The CDR3 region has the DNA TGTGCCAGCGGCCGGCAGGGGGGCTTGACTAATTCACCCCTCCACTTT. Protein sequence: CASGRQGGLTNSPLHF. The chain recombines TRBV4-2 with TRBJ1-6; 7 bases align to TRBD1. The V gene's germline CDR1 is LGHNA and CDR2 YNFKEQ. This CDR3 has 16 residues. The trim removed 8 bases at V and 6 bases at J, leaving 13 bases unmatched.

In this sample, this clone turned up a few times. The chain joins TRBV6-6 to TRBJ2-5; D may be TRBD2 (7 bases). V was shortened by 6 bases and J by 5 bases, with 19 bases between the two germline ends. CDR1 is MNHNY and CDR2 is SVGAGI in the germline V gene (reference sequence). The CDR3 loop spans 15 amino acids. DNA for the CDR3: TGTGCCAGCAGCAACTGGGGGGGGCTGGCGGAGACCCAGTACTTC. It codes for CASSNWGGLAETQYF.

This clone was detected a few times. The CDR3 sequence: CASSFGLSGVAGELFF. CDR3 DNA: TGTGCCAGCAGCTTCGGATTATCAGGGGTCGCCGGGGAGCTGTTTTTT. V is TRBV5-4 and J is TRBJ2-2, with TRBD1 as a possible D gene (6 bases). This CDR3 comprises 16 residues. In germline, CDR1 is SGHNT, CDR2 YYREEE (reference sequence). V dropped 2 bases and J dropped 6 bases, with 17 bases sitting between them. The variable domain in full, completed from reference TRBV5-4 and TRBJ2-2, reads ETGVTQSPTHLIKTRGQQVTLRCSSQSGHNTVSWYQQALGQGPQFIFQYYREEENGRGNFPPRFSGLQFPNYSSELNVNALELDDSALYLCASSFGLSGVAGELFFGEGSRLTVL.

V usage is TRBV7-2 and J usage is TRBJ2-3; TRBD2 matches 9 bases. The CDR3 sequence is 17 residues long. The V gene's germline CDR1 is SGHTA and CDR2 FQGNSA. Germline trimming cut 0 bases from V and 0 bases from J; bases unmatched to any gene: 4. The CDR3 here is CASSLASGGTSTDTQYF. For the CDR3, the DNA is TGTGCCAGCAGCTTAGCTAGCGGGGGCACTAGCACAGATACGCAGTATTTT. The variable domain in full, with the rest retrieved from reference TRBV7-2 and TRBJ2-3, is GAGVSQSPSNKVTEKGKDVELRCDPISGHTALYWYRQSLGQGLEFLIYFQGNSAPDKSGLPSDRFSAERTGGSVSTLTIQRTQQEDSAVYLCASSLASGGTSTDTQYFGPGTRLTVL.

The chain couples TRBV7-8 to TRBJ1-6; 7 bases fit TRBD1. The CDR3 sequence is 15 residues long. V dropped 4 bases and J dropped 9; count of bases not matched to a gene: 9. The germline V gene has CDR1 SGHVS and CDR2 FQNEAQ. The DNA of the CDR3 is TGTGCCAGCAGCTCTAGGGTCCAGGGGGGTTCACCCCTCCACTTT. Translated: CASSSRVQGGSPLHF.